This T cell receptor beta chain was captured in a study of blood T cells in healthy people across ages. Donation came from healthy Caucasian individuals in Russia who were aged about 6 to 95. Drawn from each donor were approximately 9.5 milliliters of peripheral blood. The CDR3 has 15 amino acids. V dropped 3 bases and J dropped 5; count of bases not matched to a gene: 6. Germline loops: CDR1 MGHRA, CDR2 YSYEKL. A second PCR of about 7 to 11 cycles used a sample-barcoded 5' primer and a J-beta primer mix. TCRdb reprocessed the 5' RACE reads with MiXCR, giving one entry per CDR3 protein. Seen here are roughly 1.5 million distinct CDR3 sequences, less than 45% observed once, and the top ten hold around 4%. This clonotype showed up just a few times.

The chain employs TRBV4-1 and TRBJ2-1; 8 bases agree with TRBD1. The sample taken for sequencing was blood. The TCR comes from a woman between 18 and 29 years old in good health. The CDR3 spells CASSHLQGENNEQFF. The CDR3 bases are TGCGCCAGCAGCCACCTACAGGGGGAAAACAATGAGCAGTTCTTC.